What follows describes a single TCR beta chain. These data originate in a study of shared clonotypes between healthy human individuals. Generated by immunoSEQ multiplex PCR, the TCRdb table keeps only in-frame clones and is missing some. The repertoire includes approximately 2,000,000 clones, roughly 95% of them detected once, and around 1.7% sits in the top ten. CD45RO-negative, CCR7-positively selected cells formed the naive CD8 fraction, excluding terminally differentiated effector memory CD45RA+ cells. This CDR3 region has 18 residues. Trimming removed 5 bases from V and 0 bases from J, with 22 bases in between. The germline CDR1 and CDR2 sequences are SGHAT and FQNNGV.

V usage is TRBV11-2 and J usage is TRBJ1-1; D might be TRBD1 (5 bases). The receptor comes from a man younger than 35 in good health. Some clones in this sample may be carry-over from other donors' samples. The sequencing sample was made of naive CD8+ T cells from PBMCs. The CDR3 sequence: CASSPDGWGGALNTEAFF. DNA for the CDR3: TGTGCCAGCAGCCCCGACGGATGGGGGGGAGCTCTGAACACTGAAGCTTTCTTT.